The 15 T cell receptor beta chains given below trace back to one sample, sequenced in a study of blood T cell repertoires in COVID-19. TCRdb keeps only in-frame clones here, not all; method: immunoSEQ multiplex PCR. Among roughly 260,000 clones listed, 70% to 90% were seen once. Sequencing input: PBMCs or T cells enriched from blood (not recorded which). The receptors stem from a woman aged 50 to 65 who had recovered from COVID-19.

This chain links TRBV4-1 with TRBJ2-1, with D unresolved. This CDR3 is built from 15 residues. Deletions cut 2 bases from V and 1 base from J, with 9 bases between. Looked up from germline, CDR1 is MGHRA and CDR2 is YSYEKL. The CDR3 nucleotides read TGCGCCAGCAGCCAACTAGTCCAGTCCTACAATGAGCAGTTCTTC. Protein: CASSQLVQSYNEQFF.

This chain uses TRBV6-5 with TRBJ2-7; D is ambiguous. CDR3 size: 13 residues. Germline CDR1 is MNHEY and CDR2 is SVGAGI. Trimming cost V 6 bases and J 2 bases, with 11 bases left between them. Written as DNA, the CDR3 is TGTGCCAGCAGCGTAGGCGGCCCCTACGAGCAGTACTTC. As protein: CASSVGGPYEQYF.

CDR3 residues: CASSSPGLASRDEQFF. The CDR3 nucleotides read TGTGCCAGCAGTTCCCCGGGACTAGCTTCCCGTGATGAGCAGTTCTTC. This chain uses TRBV6-5 with TRBJ2-1; 9 nucleotides match TRBD2. The germline V gene encodes CDR1 MNHEY and CDR2 SVGAGI. V lost 4 bases, J lost 8 bases, and 12 bases stayed unmatched. This CDR3 comprises 16 residues.

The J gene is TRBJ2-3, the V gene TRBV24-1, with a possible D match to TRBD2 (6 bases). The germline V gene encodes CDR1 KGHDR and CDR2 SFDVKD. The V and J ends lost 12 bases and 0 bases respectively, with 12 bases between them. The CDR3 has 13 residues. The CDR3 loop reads CALGDSSTDTQYF. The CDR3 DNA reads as TGTGCCTTAGGGGACTCTAGCACAGATACGCAGTATTTT.

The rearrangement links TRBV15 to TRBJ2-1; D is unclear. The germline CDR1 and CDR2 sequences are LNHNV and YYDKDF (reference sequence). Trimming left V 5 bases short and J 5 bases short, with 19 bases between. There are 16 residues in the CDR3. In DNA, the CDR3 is TGTGCCACCAGCGAAGAAAGATCGTGGCCGAACAATGAGCAGTTCTTC. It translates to CATSEERSWPNNEQFF.

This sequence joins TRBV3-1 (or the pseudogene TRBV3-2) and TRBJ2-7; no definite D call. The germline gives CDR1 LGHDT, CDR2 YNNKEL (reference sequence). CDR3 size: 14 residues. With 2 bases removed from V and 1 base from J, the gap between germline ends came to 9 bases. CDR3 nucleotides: TGTGCCAGCAGCCAAAGAGAAAGTTCCTACGAGCAGTACTTC. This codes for CASSQRESSYEQYF.

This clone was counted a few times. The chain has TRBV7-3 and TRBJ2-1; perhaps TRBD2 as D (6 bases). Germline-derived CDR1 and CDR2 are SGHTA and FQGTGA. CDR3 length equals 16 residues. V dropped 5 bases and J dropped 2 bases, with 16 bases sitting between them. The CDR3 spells CASSRDVSGAYNEQFF. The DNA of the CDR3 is TGTGCCAGCAGCCGCGACGTGTCGGGGGCCTACAATGAGCAGTTCTTC.

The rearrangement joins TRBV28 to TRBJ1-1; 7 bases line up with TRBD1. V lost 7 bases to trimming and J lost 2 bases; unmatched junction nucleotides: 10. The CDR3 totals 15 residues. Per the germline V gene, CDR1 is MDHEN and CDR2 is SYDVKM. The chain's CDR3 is CASIPSRGGNTEAFF. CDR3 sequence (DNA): TGTGCCAGCATACCCAGCCGAGGGGGCAACACTGAAGCTTTCTTT.

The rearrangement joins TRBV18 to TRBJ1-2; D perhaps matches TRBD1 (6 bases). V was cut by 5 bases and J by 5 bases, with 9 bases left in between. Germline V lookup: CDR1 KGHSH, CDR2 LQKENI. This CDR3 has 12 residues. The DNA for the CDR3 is TGTGCCAGCTCAGGGGACAAGTATGGCTACACCTTC. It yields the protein CASSGDKYGYTF.

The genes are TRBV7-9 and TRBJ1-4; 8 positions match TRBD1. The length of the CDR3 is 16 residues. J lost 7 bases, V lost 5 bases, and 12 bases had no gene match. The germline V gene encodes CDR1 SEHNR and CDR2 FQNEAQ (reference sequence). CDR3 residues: CASSHDRGTGTEKLFF. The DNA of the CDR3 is TGTGCCAGCAGCCACGACAGGGGCACGGGTACTGAAAAACTGTTTTTT.

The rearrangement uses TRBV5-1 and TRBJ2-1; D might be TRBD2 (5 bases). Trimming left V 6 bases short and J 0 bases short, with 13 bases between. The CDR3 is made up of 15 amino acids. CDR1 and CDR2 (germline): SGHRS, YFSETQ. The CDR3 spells CASTERVRSYNEQFF. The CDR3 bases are TGCGCCAGCACCGAGAGGGTACGCTCCTACAATGAGCAGTTCTTC.

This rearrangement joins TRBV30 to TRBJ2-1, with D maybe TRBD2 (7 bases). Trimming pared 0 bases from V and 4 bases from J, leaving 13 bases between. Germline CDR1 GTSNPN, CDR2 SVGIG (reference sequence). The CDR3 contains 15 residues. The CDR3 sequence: CAWSVGGALYNEQFF. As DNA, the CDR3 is TGTGCCTGGAGTGTAGGGGGGGCCCTGTACAATGAGCAGTTCTTC.

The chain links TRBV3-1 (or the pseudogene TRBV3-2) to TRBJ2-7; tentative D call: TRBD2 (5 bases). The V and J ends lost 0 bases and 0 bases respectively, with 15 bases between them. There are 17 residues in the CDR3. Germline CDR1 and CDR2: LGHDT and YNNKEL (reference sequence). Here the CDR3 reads CASSQDWGAGSSYEQYF. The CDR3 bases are TGTGCCAGCAGCCAAGATTGGGGAGCAGGCAGCTCCTACGAGCAGTACTTC.

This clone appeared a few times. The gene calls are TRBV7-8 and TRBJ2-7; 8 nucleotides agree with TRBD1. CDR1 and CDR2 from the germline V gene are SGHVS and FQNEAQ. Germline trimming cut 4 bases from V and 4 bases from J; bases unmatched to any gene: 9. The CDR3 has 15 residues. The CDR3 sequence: CASSWAYRGKYEQYF. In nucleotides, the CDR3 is TGTGCCAGCAGCTGGGCCTACAGGGGGAAATACGAGCAGTACTTC.

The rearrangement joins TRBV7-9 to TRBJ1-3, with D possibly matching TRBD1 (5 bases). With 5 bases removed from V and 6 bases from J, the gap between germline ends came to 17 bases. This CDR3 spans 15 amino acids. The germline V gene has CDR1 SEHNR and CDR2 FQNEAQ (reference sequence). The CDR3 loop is CASSPQRGRENTIYF. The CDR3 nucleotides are TGTGCCAGCAGCCCCCAGCGGGGGAGAGAAAACACCATATATTTT.